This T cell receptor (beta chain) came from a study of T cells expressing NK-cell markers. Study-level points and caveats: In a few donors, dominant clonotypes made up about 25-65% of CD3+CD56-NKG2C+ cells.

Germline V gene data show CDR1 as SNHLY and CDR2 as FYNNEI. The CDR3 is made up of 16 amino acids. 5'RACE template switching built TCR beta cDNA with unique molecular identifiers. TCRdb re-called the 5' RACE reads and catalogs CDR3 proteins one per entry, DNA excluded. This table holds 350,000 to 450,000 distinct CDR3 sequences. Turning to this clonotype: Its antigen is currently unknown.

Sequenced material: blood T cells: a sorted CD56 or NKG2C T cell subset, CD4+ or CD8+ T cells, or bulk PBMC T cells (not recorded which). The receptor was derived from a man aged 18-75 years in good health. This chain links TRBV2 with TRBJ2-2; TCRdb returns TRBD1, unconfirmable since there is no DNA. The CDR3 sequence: CASSLTGGISTGELFF.